Listed below are T cell receptor beta chains from one sample, sequenced in a study of blood T cell repertoires in COVID-19. Sequencing used immunoSEQ multiplex PCR; TCRdb keeps in-frame clones, though not all of them. The sample records fewer than 300,000 clones, 86% being singletons. The sequenced material came from peripheral blood. The receptors here all came from a man in his forties who had recovered from COVID-19. CDR3s include the opening cysteine and the closing phenylalanine or tryptophan. D genes are given only for firm matches. Clone size is stated in some rows and not others, as once, few, many or a class when expanded.

D gene: TRBD2; clone size: .; J gene: TRBJ2-5; V gene: TRBV4-2; CDR3 DNA: TGTGCCAGCAGCCAAGATCGGGCTAGCGGAGCAGAGACCCAGTACTTC; CDR3 protein: CASSQDRASGAETQYF
D gene: TRBD1; clone size: once; J gene: TRBJ1-2; V gene: TRBV19; CDR3 DNA: TGTGCCAGTAGTATCTCTCCCGGGACAGCGAACTTCTATGGCTACACCTTC; CDR3 protein: CASSISPGTANFYGYTF
D gene: .; clone size: few; J gene: TRBJ2-7; V gene: TRBV15; CDR3 DNA: TGTGCCACCAGCAGAGATCTTGGCGGCTACGAGCAGTACTTC; CDR3 protein: CATSRDLGGYEQYF
D gene: TRBD2; clone size: .; J gene: TRBJ2-3; V gene: TRBV3-1/TRBV3-2; CDR3 DNA: TGTGCCAGCAGCCAAGGGGTTTGGCTAGCGGGAGTTGCAGATACGCAGTATTTT; CDR3 protein: CASSQGVWLAGVADTQYF
D gene: TRBD2; clone size: .; J gene: TRBJ2-1; V gene: TRBV27; CDR3 DNA: TGTGCCAGCAGTTTAGTACTAGCGAGCAATGAGCAGTTCTTC; CDR3 protein: CASSLVLASNEQFF
D gene: TRBD2; clone size: .; J gene: TRBJ2-1; V gene: TRBV9; CDR3 DNA: TGTGCCAGCAGCAATAGCGGGGGGGCCACGAATGAGCAGTTCTTC; CDR3 protein: CASSNSGGATNEQFF
D gene: TRBD2; clone size: .; J gene: TRBJ2-7; V gene: TRBV11-2; CDR3 DNA: TGTGCCAGCAGCGGCGGGACTAGCGGGGAAACTTTCTACGAGCAGTACTTC; CDR3 protein: CASSGGTSGETFYEQYF
D gene: TRBD2; clone size: .; J gene: TRBJ2-1; V gene: TRBV7-2; CDR3 DNA: TGTGCCAGCATAAAGCAGACTAGCGGGAGGGTCATTTCCTACAATGAGCAGTTCTTC; CDR3 protein: CASIKQTSGRVISYNEQFF
D gene: .; clone size: .; J gene: TRBJ2-2; V gene: TRBV7-8; CDR3 DNA: TGTGCCAGCAGCTTATGGGCAGTCTCCGGGGAGCTGTTTTTT; CDR3 protein: CASSLWAVSGELFF
D gene: .; clone size: .; J gene: TRBJ1-3; V gene: TRBV30; CDR3 DNA: TGTGCCTGTTCCGGGTGGCTTGGAAACACCATATATTTT; CDR3 protein: CACSGWLGNTIYF
D gene: .; clone size: .; J gene: TRBJ2-1; V gene: TRBV7-2; CDR3 DNA: TGTGCCAGCAGCTTGGGACTGATTGCTGACAATGAGCAGTTCTTC; CDR3 protein: CASSLGLIADNEQFF
D gene: TRBD1; clone size: .; J gene: TRBJ2-5; V gene: TRBV19; CDR3 DNA: TGTGCCAGTAGTCCTATCCGGGACAGGGGCCAAGAGACCCAGTACTTC; CDR3 protein: CASSPIRDRGQETQYF
D gene: TRBD2; clone size: .; J gene: TRBJ2-1; V gene: TRBV6-4; CDR3 DNA: TGTGCCAGCAGCCACCGCGGGGGGGCCACCTACAATGAGCAGTTCTTC; CDR3 protein: CASSHRGGATYNEQFF
D gene: TRBD1; clone size: .; J gene: TRBJ1-4; V gene: TRBV14; CDR3 DNA: TGTGCCAGCAGCCTTGGGGCCACAGGGGGCGCGGGAAAACTGTTTTTT; CDR3 protein: CASSLGATGGAGKLFF
D gene: .; clone size: .; J gene: TRBJ2-1; V gene: TRBV2; CDR3 DNA: TGTGCCAGCAGTGAGGACGGGAGTGTCGTATATGAGCAGTTCTTC; CDR3 protein: CASSEDGSVVYEQFF
D gene: .; clone size: .; J gene: TRBJ1-3; V gene: TRBV25-1; CDR3 DNA: TGTGCCAGCAGTCGCGCTAACACCATATATTTT; CDR3 protein: CASSRANTIYF
D gene: TRBD1; clone size: .; J gene: TRBJ2-2; V gene: TRBV7-9; CDR3 DNA: TGTGCCAGCACCCGGGGACAGGCGAACACCGGGGAGCTGTTTTTT; CDR3 protein: CASTRGQANTGELFF
D gene: TRBD2; clone size: .; J gene: TRBJ2-3; V gene: TRBV3-1/TRBV3-2; CDR3 DNA: TGTGCCAGCAGTCCAACCCGAGCTAGCGGGAGTAACTCAGATACGCAGTATTTT; CDR3 protein: CASSPTRASGSNSDTQYF
D gene: TRBD1; clone size: once; J gene: TRBJ2-3; V gene: TRBV7-9; CDR3 DNA: TGTGCCAGCAGTTCGCACGGGACAGGGGGAACAGATACGCAGTATTTT; CDR3 protein: CASSSHGTGGTDTQYF
D gene: .; clone size: .; J gene: TRBJ1-6; V gene: TRBV6-5; CDR3 DNA: TGTGCCATCCGGGGGAGGTCGGCTGATTCACCCCTCCACTTT; CDR3 protein: CAIRGRSADSPLHF
D gene: .; clone size: .; J gene: TRBJ2-7; V gene: TRBV4-2; CDR3 DNA: TGTGCCAGCAGCCAAGCTCTAGGGAGCTCCTACGAGCAGTACTTC; CDR3 protein: CASSQALGSSYEQYF
D gene: TRBD2; clone size: .; J gene: TRBJ2-2; V gene: TRBV29-1; CDR3 DNA: TGCAGCGTTCGGGCTAGCGGGGGGCGAAACACCGGGGAGCTGTTTTTT; CDR3 protein: CSVRASGGRNTGELFF
D gene: .; clone size: .; J gene: TRBJ2-7; V gene: TRBV6-5; CDR3 DNA: TGTGCCAGCAGTTACACCAGCGGTGCCTACGAGCAGTACTTC; CDR3 protein: CASSYTSGAYEQYF